This T cell receptor (beta chain) was identified during a study of blood T cell repertoires in COVID-19. This clone occurred once. Profiling relied on immunoSEQ multiplex PCR, and the TCRdb table lists in-frame clones only, not all of them. Counted here are roughly 200,000 clones, about 88% occurring once; the ten biggest clones make up about 9.4%. The source of this sequence is a woman between 50 and 59 years old with COVID-19, enrolled during active disease. The sample was peripheral blood.

The CDR3 protein is CASSQARGRGTDTQYF. CDR3 sequence (DNA): TGTGCCAGCAGCCAAGCCAGGGGGCGCGGGACAGATACGCAGTATTTT. The rearrangement joins TRBV3-1 (or the pseudogene TRBV3-2) to TRBJ2-3, with 8 bases identical to TRBD1. The ends lost 1 base at V and 3 bases at J; junction bases unmatched: 6. From germline, CDR1 is LGHDT and CDR2 YNNKEL (reference sequence). The CDR3 loop spans 16 amino acids.